A selection of T cell receptor beta chains follows, all from one sample in a study of cytomegalovirus exposure and HLA in healthy donors. Sequencing was performed with immunoSEQ multiplex PCR; in TCRdb, only in-frame clones are kept and a portion is missing. In the table there are 110,000 or so clones, about 8.6% of which are singletons. Sequenced input: PBMCs. The source is a woman aged 40 to 50 in good health and CMV-seropositive. Each CDR3 is given with its conserved first and last residue. The order of the fields is J gene, D gene, clone size, V gene, CDR3 protein, CDR3 DNA. D genes are given only for firm matches. Clone size, where shown, is once, few, many, or a class for clones that have expanded.

j_gene: TRBJ1-1
d_gene: TRBD1
abundance: NA
v_gene: TRBV7-9
CDR3aa: CASSLLDRLNTEAFF
CDR3nt: TGTGCCAGCAGCCTGTTGGACAGGCTGAACACTGAAGCTTTCTTT

j_gene: TRBJ2-3
d_gene: TRBD2
abundance: few
v_gene: TRBV7-3
CDR3aa: CASSLPGGHTQYF
CDR3nt: TGTGCCAGCAGCTTACCGGGGGGGCATACGCAGTATTTT

j_gene: TRBJ1-6
d_gene: TRBD1
abundance: NA
v_gene: TRBV28
CDR3aa: CASRTGGVYNSPLHF
CDR3nt: TGTGCCAGCAGAACAGGGGGCGTTTATAATTCACCCCTCCACTTT

j_gene: TRBJ2-7
d_gene: NA
abundance: few
v_gene: TRBV6-7
CDR3aa: CASTGFRARAYEQYF
CDR3nt: TGTGCCAGCACAGGGTTTCGGGCCCGGGCCTACGAGCAGTACTTC

j_gene: TRBJ1-1
d_gene: NA
abundance: few
v_gene: TRBV5-5
CDR3aa: CASSSDYVGMNTEAFF
CDR3nt: TGTGCCAGCAGCTCTGACTATGTAGGGATGAACACTGAAGCTTTCTTT

j_gene: TRBJ1-5
d_gene: NA
abundance: medium-sized
v_gene: TRBV6-6
CDR3aa: CASSYEPGAQHF
CDR3nt: TGTGCCAGCAGTTACGAGCCCGGGGCCCAGCATTTT

j_gene: TRBJ1-1
d_gene: NA
abundance: NA
v_gene: TRBV5-1
CDR3aa: CASSLAGEAFF
CDR3nt: TGCGCCAGCAGCTTGGCCGGTGAAGCTTTCTTT

j_gene: TRBJ2-7
d_gene: TRBD2
abundance: NA
v_gene: TRBV30
CDR3aa: CAWIPRGAYEQYF
CDR3nt: TGTGCCTGGATACCCCGGGGGGCCTACGAGCAGTACTTC

j_gene: TRBJ2-7
d_gene: TRBD2
abundance: few
v_gene: TRBV15
CDR3aa: CATSREGGGAYEQYF
CDR3nt: TGTGCCACCAGCAGAGAGGGCGGGGGGGCCTACGAGCAGTACTTC

j_gene: TRBJ1-1
d_gene: NA
abundance: NA
v_gene: TRBV27
CDR3aa: CASSFQSLTEAFF
CDR3nt: TGTGCCAGCAGTTTTCAGTCGTTAACTGAAGCTTTCTTT

j_gene: TRBJ2-3
d_gene: NA
abundance: few
v_gene: TRBV4-1
CDR3aa: CASTLGGEVDTQYF
CDR3nt: TGCGCCAGCACCCTTGGCGGGGAAGTAGATACGCAGTATTTT

j_gene: TRBJ2-3
d_gene: TRBD2
abundance: NA
v_gene: TRBV5-6
CDR3aa: CASSMGGGTDTQYF
CDR3nt: TGTGCCAGCAGTATGGGGGGGGGCACAGATACGCAGTATTTT

j_gene: TRBJ2-3
d_gene: TRBD2
abundance: NA
v_gene: TRBV5-4
CDR3aa: CASSLAGGGGTDTQYF
CDR3nt: TGTGCCAGCAGCTTAGCGGGGGGCGGGGGCACAGATACGCAGTATTTT

j_gene: TRBJ1-1
d_gene: TRBD1
abundance: NA
v_gene: TRBV7-9
CDR3aa: CASRPGQGRNTEAFF
CDR3nt: TGTGCCAGCAGACCGGGACAGGGTAGGAACACTGAAGCTTTCTTT

j_gene: TRBJ2-1
d_gene: NA
abundance: NA
v_gene: TRBV6-1
CDR3aa: CASLADSYNEQFF
CDR3nt: TGTGCCAGTTTAGCGGACTCCTACAATGAGCAGTTCTTC

j_gene: TRBJ1-2
d_gene: NA
abundance: NA
v_gene: TRBV9
CDR3aa: CASSEQGYFNYGYTF
CDR3nt: TGTGCCAGCAGCGAACAGGGCTATTTTAACTATGGCTACACCTTC

j_gene: TRBJ2-1
d_gene: TRBD1
abundance: NA
v_gene: TRBV5-1
CDR3aa: CASSGMDRDYNEQFF
CDR3nt: TGCGCCAGCAGCGGCATGGACAGGGATTACAATGAGCAGTTCTTC

j_gene: TRBJ2-1
d_gene: TRBD2
abundance: NA
v_gene: TRBV6-1
CDR3aa: CASSDPGLGSNEQFF
CDR3nt: TGTGCCAGCAGTGACCCGGGACTAGGCTCCAATGAGCAGTTCTTC

j_gene: TRBJ2-3
d_gene: NA
abundance: NA
v_gene: TRBV5-1
CDR3aa: CASSADRPDTQYF
CDR3nt: TGCGCCAGCAGCGCCGACAGGCCAGATACGCAGTATTTT

j_gene: TRBJ2-3
d_gene: TRBD2
abundance: few
v_gene: TRBV28
CDR3aa: CASIERGYSTDTQYF
CDR3nt: TGTGCCAGCATCGAGCGGGGATATAGCACAGATACGCAGTATTTT

j_gene: TRBJ1-1
d_gene: NA
abundance: few
v_gene: TRBV6-5
CDR3aa: CASSSQTTGGNTEAFF
CDR3nt: TGTGCCAGCAGTTCCCAGACGACAGGCGGGAACACTGAAGCTTTCTTT

j_gene: TRBJ1-1
d_gene: NA
abundance: few
v_gene: TRBV19
CDR3aa: CASSIGRGQPNTEAFF
CDR3nt: TGTGCCAGTAGTATAGGACGCGGGCAGCCGAACACTGAAGCTTTCTTT

j_gene: TRBJ1-2
d_gene: TRBD1
abundance: NA
v_gene: TRBV10-3
CDR3aa: CAISEGSGQGPYGYTF
CDR3nt: TGTGCCATCAGTGAGGGATCGGGACAGGGTCCCTATGGCTACACCTTC

j_gene: TRBJ1-1
d_gene: TRBD1
abundance: NA
v_gene: TRBV5-1
CDR3aa: CASSPLQGAYTEAFF
CDR3nt: TGCGCCAGCAGCCCGCTACAGGGGGCGTACACTGAAGCTTTCTTT